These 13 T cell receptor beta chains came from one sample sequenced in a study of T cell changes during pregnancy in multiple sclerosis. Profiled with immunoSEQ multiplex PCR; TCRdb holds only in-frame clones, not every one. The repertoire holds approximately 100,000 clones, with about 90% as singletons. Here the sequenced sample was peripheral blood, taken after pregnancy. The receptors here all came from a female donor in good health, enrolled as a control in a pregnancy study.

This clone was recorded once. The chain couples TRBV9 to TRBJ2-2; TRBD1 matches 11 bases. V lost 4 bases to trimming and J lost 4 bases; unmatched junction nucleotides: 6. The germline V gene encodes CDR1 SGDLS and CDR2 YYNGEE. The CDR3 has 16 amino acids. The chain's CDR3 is CASSPIGTGGTGELFF. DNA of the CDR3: TGTGCCAGCAGCCCCATCGGGACAGGGGGCACCGGGGAGCTGTTTTTT.

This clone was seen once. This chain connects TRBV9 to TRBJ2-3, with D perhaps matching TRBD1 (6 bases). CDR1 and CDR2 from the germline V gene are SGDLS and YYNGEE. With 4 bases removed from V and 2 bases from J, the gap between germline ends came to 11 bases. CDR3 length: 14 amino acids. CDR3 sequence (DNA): TGTGCCAGCAGCCCGGACAGCGTCACAGATACGCAGTATTTT. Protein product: CASSPDSVTDTQYF.

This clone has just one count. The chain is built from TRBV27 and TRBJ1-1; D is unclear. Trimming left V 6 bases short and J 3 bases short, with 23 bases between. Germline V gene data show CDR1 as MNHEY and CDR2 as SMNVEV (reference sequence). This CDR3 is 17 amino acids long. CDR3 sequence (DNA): TGTGCCAGCAGACCTTCCTTGGGGAGGACGACCGACACTGAAGCTTTCTTT. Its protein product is CASRPSLGRTTDTEAFF.

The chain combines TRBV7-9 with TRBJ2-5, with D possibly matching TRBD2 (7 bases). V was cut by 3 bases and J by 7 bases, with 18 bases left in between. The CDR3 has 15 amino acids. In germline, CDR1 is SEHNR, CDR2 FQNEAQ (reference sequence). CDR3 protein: CASSFDDLRGGTQYF. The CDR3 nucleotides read TGTGCCAGCAGCTTCGATGACTTGAGGGGGGGGACCCAGTACTTC.

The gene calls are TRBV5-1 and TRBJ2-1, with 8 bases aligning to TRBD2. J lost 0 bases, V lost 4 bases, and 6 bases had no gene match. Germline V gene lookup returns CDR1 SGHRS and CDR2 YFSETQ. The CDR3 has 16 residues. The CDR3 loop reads CASSQTSGLSYNEQFF. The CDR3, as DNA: TGCGCCAGCAGCCAAACTAGCGGCCTCTCCTACAATGAGCAGTTCTTC.

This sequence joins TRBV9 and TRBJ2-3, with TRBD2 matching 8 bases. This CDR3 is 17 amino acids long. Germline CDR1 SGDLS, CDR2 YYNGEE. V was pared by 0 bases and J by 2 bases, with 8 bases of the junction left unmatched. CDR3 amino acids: CASSVDPPGLATDTQYF. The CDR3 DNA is TGTGCCAGCAGCGTAGACCCCCCCGGACTAGCCACAGATACGCAGTATTTT.

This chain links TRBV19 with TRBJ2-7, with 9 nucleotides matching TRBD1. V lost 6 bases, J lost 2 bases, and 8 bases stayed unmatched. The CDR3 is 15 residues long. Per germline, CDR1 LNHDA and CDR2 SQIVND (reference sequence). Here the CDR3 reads CASRPTGGSTYEQYF. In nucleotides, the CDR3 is TGTGCCAGTAGACCTACAGGGGGCAGCACCTACGAGCAGTACTTC.

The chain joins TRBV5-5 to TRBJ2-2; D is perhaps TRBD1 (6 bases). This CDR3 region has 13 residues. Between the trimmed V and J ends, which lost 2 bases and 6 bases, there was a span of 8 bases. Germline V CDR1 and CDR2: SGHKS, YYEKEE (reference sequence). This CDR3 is CASSLQGAGELFF. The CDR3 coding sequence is TGTGCCAGCAGCTTACAGGGCGCCGGGGAGCTGTTTTTT.

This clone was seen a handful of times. DNA of the CDR3: TGTGCCAGCTCCCTAGGACAGTTGAATCAGCCCCAGCATTTT. It encodes CASSLGQLNQPQHF. The chain uses TRBV18 and TRBJ1-5; a weak D match, TRBD1 (6 bases). Trimming removed 6 bases from V and 4 bases from J, with 13 bases in between. This CDR3 is built from 14 residues. CDR1 KGHSH and CDR2 LQKENI come from the germline V gene.

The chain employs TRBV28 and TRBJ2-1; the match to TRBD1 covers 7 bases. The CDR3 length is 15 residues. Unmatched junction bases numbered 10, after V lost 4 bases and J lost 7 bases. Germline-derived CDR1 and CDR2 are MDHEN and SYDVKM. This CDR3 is CASSSSTGYRNEQFF. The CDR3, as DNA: TGTGCCAGCAGTTCCTCGACAGGGTATCGGAATGAGCAGTTCTTC.

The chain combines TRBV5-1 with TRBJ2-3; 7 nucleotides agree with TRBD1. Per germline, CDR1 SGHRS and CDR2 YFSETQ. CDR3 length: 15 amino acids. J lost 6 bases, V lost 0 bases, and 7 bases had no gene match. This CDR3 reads CASSLGQGSGDTQYF. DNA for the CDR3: TGCGCCAGCAGCTTGGGACAGGGATCGGGGGATACGCAGTATTTT.

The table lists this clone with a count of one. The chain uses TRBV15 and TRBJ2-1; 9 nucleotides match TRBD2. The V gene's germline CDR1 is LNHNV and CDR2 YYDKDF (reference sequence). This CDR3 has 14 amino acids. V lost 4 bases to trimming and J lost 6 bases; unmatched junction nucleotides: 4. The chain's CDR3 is CATSTGTSLNEQFF. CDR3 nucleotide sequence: TGTGCCACCAGCACCGGGACTAGCCTCAATGAGCAGTTCTTC.

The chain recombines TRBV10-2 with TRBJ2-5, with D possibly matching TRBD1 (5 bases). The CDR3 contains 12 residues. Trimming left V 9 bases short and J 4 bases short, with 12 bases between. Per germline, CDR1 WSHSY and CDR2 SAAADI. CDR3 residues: CASSQGGETQYF. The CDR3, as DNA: TGCGCCAGTTCCCAGGGTGGAGAGACCCAGTACTTC.